A selection of T cell receptor beta chains follows, all from one sample in a study of T cell changes during pregnancy in multiple sclerosis. Repertoires were generated with immunoSEQ multiplex PCR, while TCRdb's copy carries only in-frame clones and drops some. The table lists 45,000 or so clones, more than 85% of them singletons. This sample comprised CD8+ T cells from peripheral blood mononuclear cells, obtained after pregnancy. The source is a female donor with multiple sclerosis, enrolled in a pregnancy study. Both conserved end residues are part of each CDR3. Fields, in order: clone size, V gene, D gene, J gene, CDR3 DNA, CDR3 protein. D genes are given only for firm matches. Clone size is not always given. Where it is, it says once, few, many or a class for expanded clones.

>NA|TRBV7-3|NA|TRBJ2-2
TGTGCCAGCAGCCCCCAGGTCACACATGAGCTGTTTTTT
CASSPQVTHELFF
>medium-sized|TRBV25-1|NA|TRBJ1-2
TGTGCCAGCAGTGGGCCACGACATCTTGGCTACACCTTC
CASSGPRHLGYTF
>NA|TRBV5-4|NA|TRBJ1-5
TGTGCCAGCAGCTTGGCGGGCAATCAGCCCCAGCATTTT
CASSLAGNQPQHF
>NA|TRBV6-5|NA|TRBJ2-7
TGTGCCAGCAGTTACAAGGTGTCAGGGTCTACCTACGAGCAGTACTTC
CASSYKVSGSTYEQYF
>NA|TRBV30|NA|TRBJ2-7
TGTGCCTGGAGTGTACGCGGAATGGCCTACGAGCAGTACTTC
CAWSVRGMAYEQYF
>NA|TRBV15|NA|TRBJ2-2
TGTGCCACCAGCAGTCGCACCGGGGAGCTGTTTTTT
CATSSRTGELFF
>NA|TRBV9|TRBD1|TRBJ2-7
TGTGCCAGCAGCGCGACAGGGAACGCGTACGAGCAGTACTTC
CASSATGNAYEQYF
>NA|TRBV6-1|NA|TRBJ2-6
TGTGCCAGCAGTGAAGCGCAGGGTGGGGCCAACGTCCTGACTTTC
CASSEAQGGANVLTF
>NA|TRBV2|NA|TRBJ1-2
TGTGCCAGCAGTGATCGTCAGGACTACTATGGCTACACCTTC
CASSDRQDYYGYTF
>NA|TRBV4-3|TRBD2|TRBJ2-4
TGCGCCAGCAGCCATTACTATGGACTAGAAATTATCATTCAGTACTTC
CASSHYYGLEIIIQYF
>NA|TRBV7-6|NA|TRBJ1-1
TGTGCCAGCAGCTTGCGGGAGATGAACACTGAAGCTTTCTTT
CASSLREMNTEAFF
>NA|TRBV9|NA|TRBJ2-1
TGTGCCAGCAGCGTAATTTGGGGGGATGAGCAGTTCTTC
CASSVIWGDEQFF
>NA|TRBV4-1|NA|TRBJ2-7
TGCGCCAGCAGCCCGACAGAAAGAAGGTCCTACGAGCAGTACTTC
CASSPTERRSYEQYF
>few|TRBV10-1|NA|TRBJ2-3
TGCGCCAGCAGTGATTCCAGCGCGAGCACAGATACGCAGTATTTT
CASSDSSASTDTQYF
>NA|TRBV9|NA|TRBJ1-1
TGTGCCAGCAGCGTAGTAGGGGGTGTGAACACTGAAGCTTTCTTT
CASSVVGGVNTEAFF
>NA|TRBV12-5|TRBD2|TRBJ2-3
TGTGCTAGTGGTTTTAGTAGCGGGGAATGGTTGGATACGCAGTATTTT
CASGFSSGEWLDTQYF
>few|TRBV7-9|TRBD1|TRBJ2-7
TGTGCCAGCAGTTCTCAGGACAGGATGGGCGAGCAGTACTTC
CASSSQDRMGEQYF
>NA|TRBV6-1|NA|TRBJ1-5
TGTGCCAGCAGTGATGCCTACCGCCCCTATAGCAATCAGCCCCAGCATTTT
CASSDAYRPYSNQPQHF
>NA|TRBV6-5|TRBD1|TRBJ2-2
TGTGCCAGCAGTTACACTAACAGGGGGGCCGGGGAGCTGTTTTTT
CASSYTNRGAGELFF
>NA|TRBV7-7|TRBD2|TRBJ2-7
TGTGCCAGCAGCCCCTCGGCAAGCGGGAGGCTCTACGAGCAGTACTTC
CASSPSASGRLYEQYF
>NA|TRBV6-1|TRBD2|TRBJ2-1
TGTGCCAGCAGTGTTGAAGCGGGAGGCTACAATGAGCAGTTCTTC
CASSVEAGGYNEQFF
>NA|TRBV5-6|TRBD1|TRBJ1-3
TGTGCCAGCAGCTTACGGACAGGGGACGGAAACACCATATATTTT
CASSLRTGDGNTIYF
>few|TRBV27|NA|TRBJ2-1
TGTGCCAGCACCACCCGAGGCTCCTACAATGAGCAGTTCTTC
CASTTRGSYNEQFF
>NA|TRBV5-1|NA|TRBJ1-4
TGCGCCAGCAGCTTGAGAGGGGGGGCTAATGAAAAACTGTTTTTT
CASSLRGGANEKLFF
>NA|TRBV6-5|TRBD1|TRBJ2-7
TGTGCCAGCAGTTACTCGAACAGGGGCTACGAGCAGTACTTC
CASSYSNRGYEQYF
>NA|TRBV28|TRBD2|TRBJ2-1
TGTGCCAGCAGCTTACTAGCGGGTTCTTACAATGAGCAGTTCTTC
CASSLLAGSYNEQFF
>NA|TRBV7-9|NA|TRBJ2-7
TGTGCCAGCCTAGACGAAATTAGGTACGAGCAGTACTTC
CASLDEIRYEQYF
>NA|TRBV5-6|NA|TRBJ1-1
TGTGCCAGCAGCTTGGCCGCTGAAGCTTTCTTT
CASSLAAEAFF
>NA|TRBV27|TRBD1|TRBJ1-2
TGTGCCAGCAGTCCGTCGACAGGGGCTGGCTACACCTTC
CASSPSTGAGYTF
>NA|TRBV7-6|TRBD1|TRBJ2-5
TGTGCCAGCAGCTCAATCGGGACAGGAGATTTGGAGACCCAGTACTTC
CASSSIGTGDLETQYF
>NA|TRBV6-1|NA|TRBJ1-3
TGTGCCAGCAGGGCCCTCCCCAGTGCTGGAAACACCATATATTTT
CASRALPSAGNTIYF